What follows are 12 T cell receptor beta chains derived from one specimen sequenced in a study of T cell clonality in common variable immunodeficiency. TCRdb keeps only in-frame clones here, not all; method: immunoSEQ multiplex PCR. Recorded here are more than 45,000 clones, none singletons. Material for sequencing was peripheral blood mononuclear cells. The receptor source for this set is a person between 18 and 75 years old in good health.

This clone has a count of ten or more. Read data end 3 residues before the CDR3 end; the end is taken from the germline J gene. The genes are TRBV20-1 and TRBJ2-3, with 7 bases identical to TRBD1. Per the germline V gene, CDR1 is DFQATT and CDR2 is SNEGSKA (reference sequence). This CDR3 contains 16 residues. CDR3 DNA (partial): TGCAGTGCTAGAGATCGGGTAAAGGGGGCGTTGGAGACG. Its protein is CSARDRVKGALET. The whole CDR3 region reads CSARDRVKGALETQYF.

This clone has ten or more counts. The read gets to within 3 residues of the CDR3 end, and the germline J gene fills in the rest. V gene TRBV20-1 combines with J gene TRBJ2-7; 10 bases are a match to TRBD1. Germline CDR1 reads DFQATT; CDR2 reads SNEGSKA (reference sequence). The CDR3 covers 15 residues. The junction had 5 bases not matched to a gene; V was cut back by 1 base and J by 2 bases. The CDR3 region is CSARVRDRGAYEQYF. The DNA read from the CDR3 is TGCAGTGCTAGAGTCCGGGACAGGGGAGCCTACGAG.

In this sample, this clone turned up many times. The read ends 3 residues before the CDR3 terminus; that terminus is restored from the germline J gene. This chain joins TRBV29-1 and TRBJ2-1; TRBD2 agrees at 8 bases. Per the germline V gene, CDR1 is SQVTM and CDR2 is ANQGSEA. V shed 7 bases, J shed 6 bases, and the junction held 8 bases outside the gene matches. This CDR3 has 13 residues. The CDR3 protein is CSARGGPGNEQFF. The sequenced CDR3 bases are TGCAGCGCCCGGGGGGGTCCCGGCAATGAG.

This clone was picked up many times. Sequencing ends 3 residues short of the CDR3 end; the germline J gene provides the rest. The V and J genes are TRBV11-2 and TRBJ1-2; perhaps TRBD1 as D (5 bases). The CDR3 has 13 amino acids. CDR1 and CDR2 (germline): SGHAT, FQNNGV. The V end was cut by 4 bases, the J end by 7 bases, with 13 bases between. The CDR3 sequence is CASSSWGGGGYTF. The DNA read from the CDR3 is TGTGCCAGCAGCTCCTGGGGGGGTGGTGGC.

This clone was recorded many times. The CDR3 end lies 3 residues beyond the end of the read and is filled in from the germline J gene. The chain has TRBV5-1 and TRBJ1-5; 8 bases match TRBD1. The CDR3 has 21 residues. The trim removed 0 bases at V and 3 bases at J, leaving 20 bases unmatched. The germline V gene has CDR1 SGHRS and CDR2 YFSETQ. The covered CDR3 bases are TGCGCCAGCAGCTTGGCCGTGTGGAGACAGGGGCACAAACGGGTCAATCAGCCC. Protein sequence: CASSLAVWRQGHKRVNQP. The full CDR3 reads CASSLAVWRQGHKRVNQPQHF.

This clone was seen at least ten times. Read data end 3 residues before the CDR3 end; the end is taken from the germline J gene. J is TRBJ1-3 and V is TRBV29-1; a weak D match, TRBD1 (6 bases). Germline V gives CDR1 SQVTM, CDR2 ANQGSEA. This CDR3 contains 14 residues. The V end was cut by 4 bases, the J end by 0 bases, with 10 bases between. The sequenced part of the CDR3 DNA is TGCAGCGTTGGGCAGGACAGCTCTGGAAACACC. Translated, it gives CSVGQDSSGNT. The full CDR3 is CSVGQDSSGNTIYF.

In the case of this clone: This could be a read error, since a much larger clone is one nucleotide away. CDR3 residues: CASSQAGGKETQYF. The covered CDR3 bases are TGTGCCAGCAGCCAAGCGGGGGGGAAAGAGACG. The chain recombines TRBV7-2 with TRBJ2-3; 10 bases agree with TRBD2. The DNA ends 3 residues before the CDR3 does, and the rest of the CDR3 is filled in from the germline J gene. Germline V gene lookup returns CDR1 SGHTA and CDR2 FQGNSA. The CDR3 extends over 14 amino acids.

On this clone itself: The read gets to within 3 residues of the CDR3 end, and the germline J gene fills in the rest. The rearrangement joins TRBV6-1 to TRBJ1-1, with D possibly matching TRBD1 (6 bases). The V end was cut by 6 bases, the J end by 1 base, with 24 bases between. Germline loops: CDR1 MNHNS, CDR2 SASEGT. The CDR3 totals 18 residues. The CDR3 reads CASSEIGGTSKANTEAFF. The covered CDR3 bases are TGTGCCAGCAGCGAAATTGGAGGGACAAGTAAAGCGAACACTGAA.

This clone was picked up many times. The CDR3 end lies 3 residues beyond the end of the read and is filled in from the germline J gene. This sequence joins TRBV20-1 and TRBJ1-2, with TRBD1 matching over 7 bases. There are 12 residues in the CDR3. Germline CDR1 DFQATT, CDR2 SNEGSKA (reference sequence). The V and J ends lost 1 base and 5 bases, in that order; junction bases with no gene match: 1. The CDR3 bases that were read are TGCAGTGCTAGAGCAGGGGGTTATGGC. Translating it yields CSARAGGYG. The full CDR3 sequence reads CSARAGGYGYTF.

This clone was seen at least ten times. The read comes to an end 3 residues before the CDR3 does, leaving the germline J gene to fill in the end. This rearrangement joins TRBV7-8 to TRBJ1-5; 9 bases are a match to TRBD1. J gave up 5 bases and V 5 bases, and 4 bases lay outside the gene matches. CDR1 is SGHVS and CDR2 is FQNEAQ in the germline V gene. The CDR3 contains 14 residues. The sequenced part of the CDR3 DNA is TGTGCCAGCAGCGGGGACAGGGATGATCAGCCC. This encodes CASSGDRDDQP. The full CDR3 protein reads CASSGDRDDQPQHF.

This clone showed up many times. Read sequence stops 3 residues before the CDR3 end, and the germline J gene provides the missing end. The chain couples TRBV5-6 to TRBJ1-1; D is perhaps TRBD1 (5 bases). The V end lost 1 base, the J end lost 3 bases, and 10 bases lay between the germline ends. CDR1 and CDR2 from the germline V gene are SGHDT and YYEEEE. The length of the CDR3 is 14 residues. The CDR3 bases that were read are TGTGCCAGCAGCTTGTGGGGGGGGGACACTGAA. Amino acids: CASSLWGGDTE. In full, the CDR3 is CASSLWGGDTEAFF.

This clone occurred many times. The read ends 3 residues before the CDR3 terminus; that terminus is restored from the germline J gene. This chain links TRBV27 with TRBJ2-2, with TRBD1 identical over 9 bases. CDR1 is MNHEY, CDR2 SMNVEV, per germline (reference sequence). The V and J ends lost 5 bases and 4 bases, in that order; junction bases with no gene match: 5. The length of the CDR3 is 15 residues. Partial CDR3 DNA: TGTGCCAGCAGTACCTCGACAGGGGGCACCGGGGAG. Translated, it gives CASSTSTGGTGE. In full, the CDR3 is CASSTSTGGTGELFF.